This TCR beta chain was obtained from a study of untreated major depressive disorder. Germline V gene sequence: CDR1 SEHNR, CDR2 FQNEAQ (reference sequence). V was shortened by 1 base and J by 6 bases, with 4 bases between the two germline ends. CDR3 length equals 12 residues. Worth noting for this clone: Its antigen remains unknown.

Some clones are missing from TCRdb's copy, which holds only in-frame ones; the method was immunoSEQ multiplex PCR. The data show 10,000 to 15,000 clones, 75% to 95% seen once. The study, taken as a whole, reports: TRBV05-01 (Vbeta 5.1) usage was higher in CD4+ T cells of depressed patients than controls.

Every participant had European ancestry. This TCR was sampled from a woman aged 25 to 39 with major depressive disorder. V usage is TRBV7-9 and J usage is TRBJ1-5; D is unresolved. Material for sequencing was CD4+ T cells from PBMCs. In nucleotides, the CDR3 is TGTGCCAGCAGCTTAGGGGTTCAGCCCCAGCATTTT. Translation gives CASSLGVQPQHF.